This T cell receptor beta chain was captured by sequencing in a study of T cells of healthy individuals. This clonotype was recorded many times. One entry per CDR3 protein, called by TCRdb with MiXCR from the 5' RACE reads. The sample comprises about 53,000 distinct CDR3 sequences, about 15% of which are singletons, and roughly a sixth rests with the top ten. CDR3 size: 14 residues. Trimming took 8 bases from V and 5 from J; bases not matched to a gene: 7. From germline, CDR1 is MNHEY and CDR2 SVGAGI. This sequence joins TRBV6-5 and TRBJ2-5; TRBD2 matches at 11 bases. The receptor's source is a human donor in good health. This CDR3 is CASGRLAGPETQYF. The CDR3 DNA reads as TGTGCCAGCGGACGACTAGCGGGACCGGAGACCCAGTACTTC.